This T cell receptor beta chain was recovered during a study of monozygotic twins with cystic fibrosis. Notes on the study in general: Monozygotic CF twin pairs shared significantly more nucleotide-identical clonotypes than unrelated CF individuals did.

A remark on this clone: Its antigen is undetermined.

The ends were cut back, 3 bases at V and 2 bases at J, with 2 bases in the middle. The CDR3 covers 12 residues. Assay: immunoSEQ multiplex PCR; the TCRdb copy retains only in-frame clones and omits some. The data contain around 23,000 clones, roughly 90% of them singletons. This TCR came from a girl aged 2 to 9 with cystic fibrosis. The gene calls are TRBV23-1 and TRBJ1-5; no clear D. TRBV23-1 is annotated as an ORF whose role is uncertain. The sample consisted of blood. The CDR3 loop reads CASSQGNQPQHF. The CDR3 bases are TGCGCCAGCAGTCAGGGCAATCAGCCCCAGCATTTT.